These 7 T cell receptor beta chains were all obtained from the same sample, sequenced in a study of CD8 T cells in ankylosing spondylitis. TCRdb fed the 5' RACE reads into MiXCR, producing one record per CDR3 protein. The sample has 200,000 to 250,000 distinct CDR3 sequences, roughly 10% seen once. Sequencing was carried out using blood, either unsorted or a sorted T cell fraction (not recorded which). The receptors derive from a male donor with ankylosing spondylitis or in good health (not recorded which).

In this sample, this clonotype turned up many times. This chain connects TRBV6-5 to TRBJ2-1; D tentatively fits TRBD1 or TRBD2 (5 bases each). The CDR3 contains 12 residues. Trimming took 2 bases from V and 9 from J, leaving 8 bases between them. The germline V gene has CDR1 MNHEY and CDR2 SVGAGI. The CDR3 loop is CASSYEGTEQFF. The CDR3 coding sequence is TGTGCCAGCAGTTACGAGGGGACTGAGCAGTTCTTC.

This chain links TRBV11-2 with TRBJ1-4, with 9 bases lining up with TRBD1. V was clipped by 5 bases and J by 8 bases; unmatched bases: 12. The CDR3 has 16 residues. CDR1 is SGHAT and CDR2 is FQNNGV in the germline V gene. CDR3 in DNA: TGTGCCAGCAGCGACACAAGGACAGGGGCAATGGAAAAACTGTTTTTT. Amino acids: CASSDTRTGAMEKLFF. Complete variable domain (other parts from reference TRBV11-2 and TRBJ1-4): EAGVAQSPRYKIIEKRQSVAFWCNPISGHATLYWYQQILGQGPKLLIQFQNNGVVDDSQLPKDRFSAERLKGVDSTLKIQPAKLEDSAVYLCASSDTRTGAMEKLFFGSGTQLSVL.

In this sample, this clonotype turned up a few times. The chain employs TRBV5-1 and TRBJ1-2; a possible D gene is TRBD1 (6 bases). Germline V gene lookup returns CDR1 SGHRS and CDR2 YFSETQ. The CDR3 runs 15 residues. V was trimmed by 0 bases and J by 6 bases, leaving 15 bases between them. The CDR3 DNA is TGCGCCAGCAGCTTGGGACTGGCGGGGGCGGATGGCTACACCTTC. Encoded protein: CASSLGLAGADGYTF.

This clonotype was found many times. V is TRBV6-1 and J is TRBJ2-3; 9 nucleotides align to TRBD1. The V gene's germline CDR1 is MNHNS and CDR2 SASEGT. Unmatched junction bases numbered 11, after V lost 5 bases and J lost 8 bases. The CDR3 is 15 residues long. CDR3: CASSRGQGGGATQYF. DNA for the CDR3: TGTGCCAGCAGTAGGGGACAGGGTGGGGGAGCTACGCAGTATTTT.

This clonotype was counted ten times or more. V is TRBV10-3 and J is TRBJ1-1; 7 bases agree with TRBD1. J lost 1 base, V lost 11 bases, and 7 bases had no gene match. The germline CDR1 and CDR2 sequences are ENHRY and SYGVKD. This CDR3 is built from 13 residues. CDR3 nucleotide sequence: TGTGCCGTATCGGGACAGCAGAACACTGAAGCTTTCTTT. It yields the protein CAVSGQQNTEAFF.

This clonotype was seen at least ten times. The J gene is TRBJ2-2, the V gene TRBV12-3 or TRBV12-4; maybe TRBD1 (6 bases). V lost 6 bases and J 2 bases, leaving 10 bases between the germline ends. The CDR3 is 14 amino acids. The CDR3 coding sequence is TGTGCCAGCAGGACCGGGACAAACACCGGGGAGCTGTTTTTT. Translation gives CASRTGTNTGELFF.

The chain has TRBV5-6 and TRBJ2-4; TRBD2 might be the D (6 bases). The CDR3 is 15 residues long. Trimming cost V 0 bases and J 8 bases, with 15 bases left between them. Germline V gene lookup returns CDR1 SGHDT and CDR2 YYEEEE. CDR3 region: CASSLAAGRRDIQYF. The CDR3 DNA is TGTGCCAGCAGCTTGGCCGCGGGGAGGCGAGACATTCAGTACTTC.